The 15 T cell receptor beta chains reported below all come from one sample, sequenced in a study of T cell responses to AZD1222 COVID-19 vaccine. Repertoires were generated with immunoSEQ multiplex PCR, while TCRdb's copy carries only in-frame clones and drops some. Among 150,000 or so clones, approximately 90% were seen once, and the ten largest hold about 7.1%. The starting material was peripheral blood, obtained on day 0 of AZD1222 vaccination. These receptors were taken from an adult in good health.

J is TRBJ2-7 and V is TRBV7-2; D might be TRBD1 (6 bases). The germline gives CDR1 SGHTA, CDR2 FQGNSA. V lost 2 bases and J lost 2, with 7 bases in between. This CDR3 spans 13 amino acids. The CDR3 region is CASSLPGAYEQYF. The CDR3 nucleotides are TGTGCCAGCAGCTTACCAGGGGCCTACGAGCAGTACTTC.

This clone was picked up one time. The rearrangement links TRBV19 to TRBJ1-2, with D perhaps TRBD1 (6 bases). CDR1 LNHDA and CDR2 SQIVND come from the germline V gene (reference sequence). Trimming pared 6 bases from V and 5 bases from J, leaving 10 bases between. CDR3 length equals 12 residues. The chain's CDR3 is CASSDRNYGYTF. CDR3 DNA sequence: TGTGCCAGTAGCGACAGGAATTATGGCTACACCTTC.

V gene TRBV27 combines with J gene TRBJ2-2; D is ambiguous. Trimming stripped 6 bases from V and 9 bases from J, with 11 bases between. From germline, CDR1 is MNHEY and CDR2 SMNVEV (reference sequence). CDR3 length: 12 amino acids. For the CDR3, the DNA is TGTGCCAGCAGCGGCCTGGCCAGGGAGCTGTTTTTT. Its translation: CASSGLARELFF.

The chain recombines TRBV6-5 with TRBJ2-6; possibly TRBD1 or TRBD2 for D (5 bases each). The V end was cut by 2 bases, the J end by 1 base, with 6 bases between. Germline V gene lookup returns CDR1 MNHEY and CDR2 SVGAGI. The CDR3 contains 15 residues. The CDR3 DNA sequence: TGTGCCAGCAGTTACGAGGGGTCTGGGGCCAACGTCCTGACTTTC. Its translation: CASSYEGSGANVLTF.

V gene TRBV10-1 combines with J gene TRBJ2-1, with TRBD2 matching over 8 bases. V shed 6 bases and J 7 bases; nucleotides not matched to a gene: 5. The CDR3 is 13 amino acids. The germline V gene encodes CDR1 WNHNN and CDR2 SYGVQD (reference sequence). For the CDR3, the DNA is TGCGCCAGCAGCCTCGCGGGGGGAAATGAGCAGTTCTTC. As protein: CASSLAGGNEQFF.

This clone occurred once. The gene calls are TRBV6-5 and TRBJ1-5, with unresolved D. The CDR3 spans 14 residues. The germline gives CDR1 MNHEY, CDR2 SVGAGI. Trimming took off 2 bases at V and 3 bases at J, with 8 bases between the two ends. The CDR3 coding sequence is TGTGCCAGCAGTTACAGCGGTATCAATCAGCCCCAGCATTTT. Its translation: CASSYSGINQPQHF.

The chain combines TRBV5-1 with TRBJ2-5, with D tentatively TRBD2 (5 bases). The length of the CDR3 is 15 residues. The germline V gene has CDR1 SGHRS and CDR2 YFSETQ. V gave up 1 base and J gave up 2 bases, with 12 bases separating them. CDR3 residues: CASSLTGNPQETQYF. CDR3 bases: TGCGCCAGCAGCTTGACCGGGAACCCACAAGAGACCCAGTACTTC.

Only one count was recorded for this clone. Here the CDR3 reads CASSQGSGGYGYTF. In DNA form, the CDR3 reads TGTGCCAGCAGCCAGGGATCAGGGGGCTATGGCTACACCTTC. This chain uses TRBV3-1 (or the pseudogene TRBV3-2) with TRBJ1-2, with TRBD1 matching 7 bases. The CDR3 loop spans 14 amino acids. Germline assignment: CDR1 LGHDT and CDR2 YNNKEL (reference sequence). The trim removed 3 bases at V and 4 bases at J, leaving 5 bases unmatched.

The gene calls are TRBV3-1 (or the pseudogene TRBV3-2) and TRBJ2-3; 7 nucleotides align to TRBD2. The trim removed 1 base at V and 1 base at J, leaving 8 bases unmatched. The CDR3 length is 17 residues. CDR1 and CDR2 (germline): LGHDT, YNNKEL (reference sequence). The CDR3 sequence is CASSQVGRGTGTDTQYF. The CDR3 DNA follows: TGTGCCAGCAGCCAAGTAGGGCGGGGGACCGGCACAGATACGCAGTATTTT.

J is TRBJ1-1 and V is TRBV6-2 or TRBV6-3, with 8 bases lining up with TRBD1. This CDR3 is built from 13 residues. Germline assignment: CDR1 MNHEY and CDR2 SVGEGT. V lost 5 bases and J lost 4; bases outside the gene matches: 3. CDR3 sequence: CASSDDRGTEAFF. DNA for the CDR3: TGTGCCAGCAGTGATGACAGGGGCACTGAAGCTTTCTTT.

The V gene is TRBV6-6, the J gene TRBJ2-5; perhaps TRBD2 as D (5 bases). Trimming left V 7 bases short and J 7 bases short, with 16 bases between. The CDR3 length is 13 residues. The germline CDR1 and CDR2 sequences are MNHNY and SVGAGI (reference sequence). CDR3 region: CASIGITDWTQYF. The CDR3 coding sequence is TGTGCCAGCATCGGGATCACCGACTGGACCCAGTACTTC.

This sequence joins TRBV11-2 and TRBJ2-3, with D perhaps matching TRBD2 (6 bases). Trimming removed 7 bases from V and 4 bases from J, with 15 bases in between. Germline V lookup: CDR1 SGHAT, CDR2 FQNNGV. The CDR3 is made up of 14 amino acids. CDR3 in amino acids: CASTINWGADTQYF. The CDR3 nucleotides are TGTGCCAGCACCATCAACTGGGGGGCAGATACGCAGTATTTT.

The chain's CDR3 is CASSQDSRGTLLESEQYF. The DNA of the CDR3 is TGCGCCAGCAGCCAAGATTCACGAGGGACTTTGTTGGAGAGCGAGCAGTACTTC. The chain recombines TRBV4-3 with TRBJ2-7, with D perhaps matching TRBD2 (6 bases). The CDR3 runs to 18 residues. CDR1 and CDR2 from the germline V gene are LGHNA and YSLEER. Trimming removed 0 bases at V and 6 bases at J, with 24 bases between.

This clone was recorded only once. The genes are TRBV7-2 and TRBJ1-6, with D uncertain. Trimming removed 5 bases at V and 7 bases at J, with 15 bases between. The length of the CDR3 is 15 residues. Germline CDR1 SGHTA, CDR2 FQGNSA. The CDR3 bases are TGTGCCAGCAGCGCCCGGGCCCTTGAGAATTCACCCCTCCACTTT. This encodes CASSARALENSPLHF.

The chain carries TRBV28 and TRBJ1-5, with TRBD1 as a possible D gene (6 bases). Germline values: CDR1 MDHEN, CDR2 SYDVKM. Trimming took off 3 bases at V and 3 bases at J, with 12 bases between the two ends. The CDR3 sequence is 15 residues long. The DNA of the CDR3 is TGTGCCAGCAGTTTCGGGGGGGCTGACAATCAGCCCCAGCATTTT. It is translated as CASSFGGADNQPQHF.